The text below deals with one TCR beta chain. Its antigen is not known. TCRdb's copy holds only in-frame clones and misses some; the assay was immunoSEQ multiplex PCR. The sample has about 76,000 clones; over 80% are singletons. This record belongs to a study of T cell clones after liver transplantation. Broader study findings: Conclusions were preliminary, with small, heterogeneous patient groups. In a couple of subjects, few donor cells limited the measurable donor-reactive repertoire.

This sample comprised CD4+ T cells from blood, obtained at the 22-month timepoint. This clonotype originated in a human patient who received a liver transplant. A share of the T cells may be of graft donor origin.

The chain's CDR3 is CASSLIRDEQFF. DNA for the CDR3: TGTGCCAGTAGTCTTATCAGGGATGAGCAGTTCTTC. The rearrangement links TRBV19 to TRBJ2-1, with D possibly TRBD1 on 5 matching bases. From germline, CDR1 is LNHDA and CDR2 SQIVND (reference sequence). Deletions cut 5 bases from V and 8 bases from J, with 10 bases between. There are 12 residues in the CDR3.